Following are 27 T cell receptor beta chains from one sample sequenced in a study of a mutant IDH1 vaccine in newly diagnosed glioma. What these receptors recognize is not known. TCRdb keeps only in-frame clones here, not all; method: immunoSEQ multiplex PCR. Of some 60,000 clones listed, 75% to 85% were seen once; the top ten hold under 6%. The sample's time point: week 35, safety follow-up. Every vaccination contained 300 ug of the mutant IDH1 20-mer peptide and was paired with topical imiquimod. Sequencing was performed on PBMCs, taken from a glioma patient whose treatment included an IDH1 peptide vaccine. These TCRs come from a man aged 40-55 years with glioma.

CDR3 sequence reads: CAIRGLADNEQFF. The CDR3 region has the DNA TGTGCCATCAGGGGACTAGCGGACAATGAGCAGTTCTTC. The V call is TRBV10-3, the J call TRBJ2-1; 11 bases are a match to TRBD2. This CDR3 has 13 residues. The germline V gene has CDR1 ENHRY and CDR2 SYGVKD. With 6 bases clipped from V and 5 bases from J, the junction kept 0 bases outside the gene matches.

The sample holds a few counts of this clone. This rearrangement joins TRBV7-9 to TRBJ1-4, with 9 bases identical to TRBD1. Looked up from germline, CDR1 is SEHNR and CDR2 is FQNEAQ (reference sequence). V lost 6 bases and J lost 8; bases outside the gene matches: 7. CDR3 size: 14 residues. The CDR3 here is CASRRTGVVEKLFF. Written as DNA, the CDR3 is TGTGCCAGCAGGAGGACAGGGGTGGTCGAAAAACTGTTTTTT.

This chain links TRBV28 with TRBJ2-3; D not certain. Per the germline V gene, CDR1 is MDHEN and CDR2 is SYDVKM. V was clipped by 6 bases and J by 5 bases, with 9 bases between them. CDR3 length: 12 amino acids. The CDR3 nucleotides are TGTGCCAGCAGGGAATACGGAGATACGCAGTATTTT. Protein product: CASREYGDTQYF.

In its sample, this clone was seen a few times. The chain is built from TRBV30 and TRBJ1-1, with TRBD1 matching over 8 bases. Germline lookup yields CDR1 GTSNPN and CDR2 SVGIG (reference sequence). The J segment lost 0 bases and the V segment lost 8 bases, leaving 5 bases of the junction unmatched. The CDR3 contains 13 residues. CDR3 loop: CATQGEMNTEAFF. CDR3 DNA sequence: TGTGCCACACAGGGGGAAATGAACACTGAAGCTTTCTTT. The full variable domain, rest sourced from reference TRBV30 and TRBJ1-1, is SQTIHQWPATLVQPVGSPLSLECTVEGTSNPNLYWYRQAAGRGLQLLFYSVGIGQISSEVPQNLSASRPQDRQFILSSKKLLLSDSGFYLCATQGEMNTEAFFGQGTRLTVV.

The chain joins TRBV7-2 to TRBJ1-2, with D perhaps matching TRBD1 (5 bases). The CDR3 has 13 amino acids. The V and J ends lost 3 bases and 3 bases respectively, with 8 bases between them. The V gene's germline CDR1 is SGHTA and CDR2 FQGNSA. The CDR3 sequence: CASSFGRDYGYTF. For the CDR3, the DNA is TGTGCCAGCAGCTTCGGCAGGGACTATGGCTACACCTTC.

The chain has TRBV28 and TRBJ1-2; D unresolved. This CDR3 is built from 13 residues. Looked up from germline, CDR1 is MDHEN and CDR2 is SYDVKM. The ends were cut back, 2 bases at V and 2 bases at J, with 6 bases in the middle. CDR3 sequence reads: CASSLIRNYGYTF. CDR3 DNA sequence: TGTGCCAGCAGTTTAATAAGGAACTATGGCTACACCTTC.

The CDR3 DNA reads as TGTGCCAGCTCACCAAACCTGGGGAATGGAAACACCATATATTTT. Translating it yields CASSPNLGNGNTIYF. J is TRBJ1-3 and V is TRBV18; D not certain. This CDR3 is 15 amino acids long. In germline, CDR1 is KGHSH, CDR2 LQKENI. V was shortened by 2 bases and J by 3 bases, with 11 bases between the two germline ends.

This clone has just a few counts. J is TRBJ2-7 and V is TRBV7-9, with no clear D. CDR1 is SEHNR, CDR2 FQNEAQ, per germline (reference sequence). The ends were cut back, 11 bases at V and 2 bases at J, with 16 bases in the middle. The CDR3 runs 13 residues. The CDR3 spells CAGTTLTAYEQYF. The CDR3 DNA follows: TGTGCCGGAACCACCCTAACGGCCTACGAGCAGTACTTC.

This clone was observed once. This chain links TRBV6-6 with TRBJ1-5; possible D gene TRBD1, 5 bases. The CDR3 totals 14 residues. CDR1 is MNHNY, CDR2 SVGAGI, per germline (reference sequence). The V gene lost 6 bases and the J gene lost 3 bases, with 12 bases spanning the gap. The CDR3 coding sequence is TGTGCCAGCAGCCGCGACAGTTTCAATCAGCCCCAGCATTTT. It yields the protein CASSRDSFNQPQHF.

This clone was counted between two and nine times. The chain employs TRBV18 and TRBJ2-7, with unresolved D. This CDR3 comprises 13 residues. Germline CDR1 and CDR2: KGHSH and LQKENI. The V and J ends lost 6 bases and 0 bases respectively, with 9 bases between them. The CDR3: CASSSSASYEQYF. The CDR3 nucleotides are TGTGCCAGCTCCTCGTCGGCCTCCTACGAGCAGTACTTC. Full variable domain (outside the CDR3, taken from reference TRBV18 and TRBJ2-7): NAGVMQNPRHLVRRRGQEARLRCSPMKGHSHVYWYRQLPEEGLKFMVYLQKENIIDESGMPKERFSAEFPKEGPSILRIQQVVRGDSAAYFCASSSSASYEQYFGPGTRLTVT.

V usage is TRBV10-2 and J usage is TRBJ1-5; 7 bases agree with TRBD1. V was pared by 4 bases and J by 7 bases, with 7 bases of the junction left unmatched. This CDR3 has 14 residues. Germline V gene lookup returns CDR1 WSHSY and CDR2 SAAADI. CDR3 DNA: TGCGCCAGCAGTGTGTATTCAGGGGGGCAGCCCCAGCATTTT. Its protein is CASSVYSGGQPQHF.

This chain joins TRBV30 and TRBJ2-5; TRBD2 agrees at 13 bases. Judging by the DNA end, TRBJ2-7 fits better; the J call may be wrong. Germline V gene data show CDR1 as GTSNPN and CDR2 as SVGIG (reference sequence). This CDR3 has 17 amino acids. DNA of the CDR3: TGTGCCTGGAACCTACCACTAGCGGGGGGGTCCGACGGCGAGCAGTACTTC. Residues: CAWNLPLAGGSDGEQYF.

Comments on this clone: The identical CDR3 is also encoded by other nucleotide sequences in the sample. This chain links TRBV6-5 with TRBJ2-5, with 8 bases aligning to TRBD2. This CDR3 comprises 15 residues. Germline CDR1 MNHEY, CDR2 SVGAGI. Germline trimming cut 5 bases from V and 2 bases from J; bases unmatched to any gene: 7. CDR3 nucleotides: TGTGCCAGCAGTAGTACTAGCGGAGTACAAGAGACCCAGTACTTC. Protein sequence: CASSSTSGVQETQYF.

The J gene is TRBJ1-1, the V gene TRBV19, with D unresolved. Trimming shortened V by 3 bases and J by 4 bases, and 12 bases separated the two germline ends. The CDR3 spans 14 residues. Germline V lookup: CDR1 LNHDA, CDR2 SQIVND (reference sequence). The CDR3 DNA follows: TGTGCCAGTAGTATCGGGCTGTCGAGCACTGAAGCTTTCTTT. Translation: CASSIGLSSTEAFF. Full variable domain (rest looked up from reference TRBV19 and TRBJ1-1): DGGITQSPKYLFRKEGQNVTLSCEQNLNHDAMYWYRQDPGQGLRLIYYSQIVNDFQKGDIAEGYSVSREKKESFPLTVTSAQKNPTAFYLCASSIGLSSTEAFFGQGTRLTVV.

The chain has TRBV27 and TRBJ2-7, with 7 bases fitting TRBD1. J lost 3 bases, V lost 7 bases, and 12 bases had no gene match. CDR3 size: 15 residues. Germline lookup yields CDR1 MNHEY and CDR2 SMNVEV (reference sequence). CDR3 in amino acids: CASTPEGAQGYEQYF. The CDR3 DNA sequence: TGTGCCAGCACTCCCGAGGGGGCTCAGGGCTACGAGCAGTACTTC.

The chain uses TRBV19 and TRBJ2-7; D gene uncertain. The CDR3 contains 12 residues. V dropped 0 bases and J dropped 4 bases, with 4 bases sitting between them. The germline gives CDR1 LNHDA, CDR2 SQIVND (reference sequence). In nucleotides, the CDR3 is TGTGCCAGTAGTATAGATGGATACGAGCAGTACTTC. The encoded protein is CASSIDGYEQYF.

The V call is TRBV6-5, the J call TRBJ2-7; 9 nucleotides line up with TRBD1. The CDR3 extends over 14 amino acids. After removal of 5 bases from V and 10 bases from J, the junction contained 12 bases not matched to a gene. Germline CDR1 reads MNHEY; CDR2 reads SVGAGI. The CDR3 loop reads CASSNPGQGSEQYF. The CDR3 DNA follows: TGTGCCAGCAGTAACCCGGGACAGGGCTCCGAACAGTACTTC.

The V gene is TRBV29-1, the J gene TRBJ1-1, with D possibly TRBD1 on 5 matching bases. The length of the CDR3 is 14 residues. CDR1 is SQVTM, CDR2 ANQGSEA, per germline. V lost 6 bases and J 3 bases, leaving 17 bases between the germline ends. The CDR3 sequence is CSVDQGPVDTEAFF. The CDR3 region has the DNA TGCAGCGTCGACCAGGGCCCTGTGGACACTGAAGCTTTCTTT.

The V and J genes are TRBV10-3 and TRBJ2-2; D not certain. The V end was cut by 0 bases, the J end by 1 base, with 6 bases between. The CDR3 runs 15 residues. The germline V gene has CDR1 ENHRY and CDR2 SYGVKD. CDR3: CAISESPRNTGELFF. CDR3 DNA: TGTGCCATCAGTGAGTCTCCCAGGAACACCGGGGAGCTGTTTTTT.

The J gene is TRBJ1-6, the V gene TRBV5-4, with D perhaps matching TRBD1 (5 bases). The CDR3 loop spans 15 amino acids. Trimming shortened V by 6 bases and J by 5 bases, and 15 bases separated the two germline ends. The germline gives CDR1 SGHNT, CDR2 YYREEE (reference sequence). The CDR3 DNA is TGTGCCAGCACCCTTAGGACACCAGATAATTCACCCCTCCACTTT. Its translation: CASTLRTPDNSPLHF.

This rearrangement joins TRBV6-1 to TRBJ2-7, with a tentative D call TRBD1 (5 bases). V lost 1 base, J lost 1 base, and 8 bases lay in between. Germline V gives CDR1 MNHNS, CDR2 SASEGT. The CDR3 has 14 amino acids. The CDR3 DNA reads TGTGCCAGCAGTGAAGGGGGCAGGTCCTACGAGCAGTACTTC. Its protein is CASSEGGRSYEQYF.

The V and J genes are TRBV7-2 and TRBJ2-1; D might be TRBD2 (6 bases). This CDR3 contains 16 residues. CDR1 SGHTA and CDR2 FQGNSA come from the germline V gene. V was trimmed by 0 bases and J by 8 bases, leaving 17 bases between them. This chain's CDR3 is CASSLAGGHGGDEQFF. Here the CDR3 DNA reads TGTGCCAGCAGCTTAGCGGGCGGACATGGCGGGGATGAGCAGTTCTTC.

This clone was detected only once. The V and J genes are TRBV11-2 and TRBJ2-5; D remains ambiguous. The CDR3 sequence is 12 residues long. Germline lookup yields CDR1 SGHAT and CDR2 FQNNGV. V shed 5 bases and J shed 11 bases, with 15 bases lying between them. As DNA, the CDR3 is TGTGCCAGCAGCACGCACCGTGAGGCGCAGTACTTC. Translated: CASSTHREAQYF.

The chain carries TRBV11-2 and TRBJ1-5, with 9 positions matching TRBD1. The germline gives CDR1 SGHAT, CDR2 FQNNGV. This CDR3 comprises 14 residues. Trimming at V came to 5 bases and at J to 7 bases, leaving 6 bases not matched to a gene. The CDR3 DNA sequence: TGTGCCAGCAGCGTCGGACAGGGGAGGCAGCCCCAGCATTTT. Translating it yields CASSVGQGRQPQHF.

This clone was seen only a few times. V gene TRBV6-4 combines with J gene TRBJ2-1, with 10 bases matching TRBD2. V was clipped by 3 bases and J by 6 bases; unmatched bases: 5. CDR1 is MRHNA, CDR2 SNTAGT, per germline. The CDR3 runs 15 residues. CDR3 coding DNA: TGTGCCAGCAGTGAAGCTAGCGGGGGACTCAATGAGCAGTTCTTC. As protein: CASSEASGGLNEQFF.

The CDR3 region is CASTRMNTEAFF. CDR3 coding DNA: TGTGCCAGTACGAGGATGAACACTGAAGCTTTCTTT. The chain is built from TRBV19 and TRBJ1-1; D ambiguous. The CDR3 runs 12 residues. The germline V gene encodes CDR1 LNHDA and CDR2 SQIVND (reference sequence). Trimming pared 7 bases from V and 0 bases from J, leaving 6 bases between.

The chain carries TRBV13 and TRBJ2-3; D might be TRBD2 (5 bases). This CDR3 has 13 residues. In germline, CDR1 is PRHDT, CDR2 FYEKMQ (reference sequence). Trimming left V 2 bases short and J 8 bases short, with 11 bases between. CDR3 DNA: TGTGCCAGCAGCTTACGGGGTCGGGGTACGCAGTATTTT. Protein sequence: CASSLRGRGTQYF.